This TCR beta chain was sequenced during a study of post-analysis software for immune sequencing data. About this clonotype itself: Its antigen is not identified.

Trimming cost V 3 bases and J 5 bases; bases outside gene matches: 10. The germline V gene has CDR1 SGHRS and CDR2 YFSETQ. This CDR3 is built from 17 residues. Unique molecular identifiers were present in the TCR beta cDNA libraries. TCRdb recomputed calls from the PCR reads with MiXCR, one row per CDR3 protein. The sample consists of roughly 800,000 distinct CDR3 sequences, 53% of them appearing once. General study findings and limits: TRBV segments more frequent in patients than in controls numbered roughly 5 and included TRBV5-6, TRBV5-1 and TRBV20-1. F measure clustering grouped samples strongly by preparation batch.

The receptor was derived from a girl aged 10 to 17 with multiple sclerosis. Sequencing used blood. The chain uses TRBV5-1 and TRBJ2-1; 11 bases are shared with TRBD1. CDR3 DNA: TGCGCCAGCAGCTATGGTCCGGGACAGGGGGTAAACAATGAGCAGTTCTTC. This encodes CASSYGPGQGVNNEQFF.